This T cell receptor (beta chain) was obtained from a study of Ad26.COV2.S vaccination and SARS-CoV-2 variants (dated by TCRdb to the early 2020s). Regarding the complete study: Vaccine-arm donors were drawn from COV1001, a multicentre, randomized, double-blind, placebo-controlled phase I-IIa trial of Ad26.COV2.S in healthy adults. Dosing of Ad26.COV2.S was intramuscular, at either 5x10^10 or 1x10^11 viral particles, delivered as one shot or as two shots spaced 56 days apart. Sequencing of the TCRbeta repertoire served to evaluate the specificity and breadth of SARS-CoV-2-reactive T cell receptors following Ad26.COV2.S vaccination. Investigators did not know the trial group allocation while performing experiments and assessing outcomes. A total of 32 samples were included in the TCR-sequenced set, comprising roughly 20 Ad26.COV2.S vaccine recipients, 5 placebo recipients and 8 SARS-CoV-2 convalescent individuals. Trial participants were randomized into five groups of five: low-dose or high-dose Ad26.COV2.S given once or twice, or placebo on both occasions. Results and caveats for the whole study, not just this receptor: Vaccine and placebo recipients had similar non-spike TCR breadth, a finding consistent with the vaccine containing only spike. After vaccination, substantial breadth of spike-specific CD8+ and CD4+ T cell responses was reported. The study was not powered for comparison of responses between vaccine doses or regimens. The authors noted that total T cell responses may have been underestimated by the TCR breadth and depth analyses. Compared with placebo recipients, Ad26.COV2.S recipients showed higher spike-specific TCR breadth (P = 0.0014).

In the case of this clone: It has no known antigen specificity. No base quality information exists; no much larger clone differs at one position.

The immunoSEQ Assay was used to sequence TCRbeta CDR3 regions. After extraction, genomic DNA underwent amplification by bias-controlled multiplex PCR, followed by high-throughput sequencing. Processing in the source paper ran as follows. To quantify the absolute abundance of every unique TCRbeta CDR3 region, sequences were collapsed and filtered. T cell fraction was estimated by normalization of TCRbeta template counts to usable DNA, with usable DNA being measured through amplification of reference genes present in all nucleated cells. Repertoire TCRs were annotated as SARS-CoV-2-specific by exact matching of V gene, CDR3 amino acid sequence and J gene to a known reactive TCR set. The reference SARS-CoV-2 TCR set came from MIRA and was filtered for enrichment in COVID-19-positive ImmuneCODE repertoires, removing public or cross-reactive TCRs. Using the MIRA antigens, annotated TCRs were further analysed by specific ORF or by position within an ORF. Depth was the summed frequency of annotated unique rearrangements, while breadth was defined as annotated unique rearrangements over total unique productive rearrangements. Two-sided Wilcoxon rank-sum tests were used to compare TCR breadth between groups. In TCRdb, the immuneACCESS table is reduced to in-frame sequences with V and J assigned. These tables do not hold every clone; where another copy was compared, an unresolved V gene accounts for under half, and the others remain unexplained. The V and J calls and clone size are taken from that table; D and trimming were inferred from the DNA. The sample profile shows around 320,000 clones; 70% to 90% of them were found once. The ten largest clonotypes hold 2% to 2.5% of the sample.

V is cut back by 4 bases and J by 10 bases, with 12 bases in the junction unmatched. From cysteine to phenylalanine, the CDR3 is 15 amino acids long. Left in the record is the CDR3 DNA by itself, 45 bases read in frame from the first base. The germline V gene (reference sequence) yields SEHNR for CDR1 and FQNEAQ for CDR2. The treatment or condition label corresponds to: some 20 received Ad26.COV2.S at low or high dose, single or two shots; roughly 5 received placebo; per-sample allocation not given. Repertoires of vaccine and placebo recipients were sequenced from samples collected on day 63 after the first injection. Between 29 July and 7 August 2020, Cohort 1b enrolled around 24 adults aged 18-55 years at one site in Boston, USA. Ad26.COV2.S was a replication-incompetent adenovirus type 26 vector expressing a prefusion-stabilized SARS-CoV-2 spike protein from the original Wuhan strain.

The origin of this receptor is a person aged 18 to 65 who received the Ad26.COV2.S COVID-19 vaccine or a placebo. The chain is made from TRBV7-9 and TRBJ2-1, with 8 central nucleotides matching TRBD1. The source was peripheral blood, collected in a trial of Ad26.COV2.S vaccine versus placebo. The DNA sequence follows: TGTGCCAGCAGCTCAGGGGACAGGACTCTAAGGGAGCAGTTCTTC. Its translation is CASSSGDRTLREQFF. This CDR3, with the reference TRBV7-9 and TRBJ2-1 proteins standing in past its ends, gives the full variable domain DTGVSQNPRHKITKRGQNVTFRCDPISEHNRLYWYRQTLGQGPEFLTYFQNEAQLEKSRLLSDRFSAERPKGSFSTLEIQRTEQGDSAMYLCASSSGDRTLREQFFGPGTRLTVL.